This T cell receptor beta chain was retrieved from a study of vaccination effects on CD4 cells after COVID-19 (dated by TCRdb to the early 2020s). In terms of the full investigation: In the ViraFEST assay, PBMC were stimulated with viral peptide pools, and antigen-specific CD4+ T cell clonotypes were then identified by expansion using TCR sequencing. Each participant got two doses of an mRNA SARS-CoV-2 vaccine, either BNT162b2 or mRNA-1273. Two million PBMC per well were cultured with around 9.8 ug/ml peptides in IMDM containing around 5.3% human AB serum, approximately 9.9 IU/ml IL-2 and gentamicin. SARS-CoV-2 spike-specific CD4+ TCR repertoires were compared before and after mRNA vaccination in COVID-19 convalescent patients and in infection-naive vaccine recipients. A total of roughly 9 COVID-19 convalescent patients and several SARS-CoV-2-naive healthy vaccine recipients were included in the full study. In the study, cultures from other donors were sequenced using the Oncomine TCR Beta short-read assay on an Illumina iSeq 100.

After less than eleven days of culture, CD4+ T cells were isolated with the EasySep CD4+ T cell isolation kit. None of the healthy vaccine recipients had a prior SARS-CoV-2 infection, which was confirmed by nucleocapsid antibody tests that came back negative both before and after vaccination. Half of the culture medium was replaced with fresh IL-2-containing medium on days 3 and 7. Unless otherwise noted, each peptide stimulation condition was cultured in triplicate wells. PBMC were separated from whole blood using Ficoll-Paque Plus gradient centrifugation and were then either cryopreserved at -140C or used fresh. Genomic DNA was extracted from cultured CD4+ T cells with the QIAamp micro DNA kit. This clone came up a few times. The antigen it binds to is not known. No base quality information exists; no much larger clone differs at one position. The protocol used for the library was the immunoSEQ multiplex PCR assay. TCR beta CDR3 sequencing was performed on DNA from the cultured, isolated CD4+ T cells. The authors' analysis ran thus. Non-productive TCR sequences were removed and reads were trimmed to the CDR3 region, keeping CDR3s of at least 7 amino acids. The MANAFEST web app was used to pick out antigen-specific clonotypes by comparing their expansion in peptide wells with that in reference cultures. To count as positive, a clone had to show expansion at FDR<0.05 compared with the reference and with all other wells, an odds ratio above 5, and a frequency above 0.1% in two replicate wells. A clonotype was called cross-reactive if it was significantly expanded both in SARS-CoV-2 spike wells and in at least one common cold coronavirus spike condition. CDR3 similarity was assessed by Levenshtein distance with the stringdist R package, and unrooted trees were built with ape in R 3.6.1. This immuneACCESS table, as held by TCRdb, lists in-frame sequences with V and J called but not all clones. Of the missing ones, under half trace to an unresolved V gene in checked studies; the others have no known cause. D and trimming were read from the DNA, whereas the V and J calls and clone size are those reported in that table. A total of 35,000 to 40,000 clones appear in this sample, about four fifths of them only once. Roughly 3.1% of the sample is taken by the ten largest.

Taken from cysteine to phenylalanine, the CDR3 has 12 residues. Left in the record is the CDR3 DNA by itself, 36 bases read in frame from the first base. V loses 0 bases of germline sequence and J loses 8 bases, and the interval between the two ends is 5 bases. In the germline V gene, CDR1 corresponds to SGHRS and CDR2 to YFSETQ. The research as a whole found: The study was limited by a small number of convalescent patients and lacked early post-infection timepoints. In healthy vaccine recipients, vaccine-induced clones were almost all SARS-CoV-2 mono-reactive, with only 1 of 255 cross-reactive with common cold coronaviruses. Clones induced by infection and clones induced by vaccination both contracted markedly at late timepoints after vaccination, which fits with T cell responses waning over time.

The source is a human donor who received a COVID-19 vaccine. The V and J genes are TRBV5-1 and TRBJ1-4; no D gene is confidently identified. The sample consisted of CD4+ T cells from PBMCs cultured without peptide, taken before COVID-19 vaccination. The CDR3 reads as follows: CASSLGNEKLFF. The bases read TGCGCCAGCAGCTTGGGGAACGAAAAACTGTTTTTT.